This TCR beta chain was captured in a study of blood T cell repertoires in COVID-19. The assay was immunoSEQ multiplex PCR, and TCRdb's table has in-frame clones only and misses some. The data show about 160,000 clones, around nine tenths seen once. The CDR3 contains 15 residues. CDR1 is LGHDT, CDR2 YNNKEL, per germline (reference sequence). The V gene end was trimmed by 1 base and the J gene end by 1 base; junction bases not matched to a gene: 3. This sequence was found in a woman in her sixties or seventies with COVID-19, enrolled during active disease. The sequenced material came from peripheral blood. V is TRBV3-1 (or the pseudogene TRBV3-2) and J is TRBJ2-7; 8 bases fit TRBD2. CDR3 sequence: CASSQAGGPSYEQYF. CDR3 in DNA: TGTGCCAGCAGCCAAGCGGGGGGGCCGTCCTACGAGCAGTACTTC.